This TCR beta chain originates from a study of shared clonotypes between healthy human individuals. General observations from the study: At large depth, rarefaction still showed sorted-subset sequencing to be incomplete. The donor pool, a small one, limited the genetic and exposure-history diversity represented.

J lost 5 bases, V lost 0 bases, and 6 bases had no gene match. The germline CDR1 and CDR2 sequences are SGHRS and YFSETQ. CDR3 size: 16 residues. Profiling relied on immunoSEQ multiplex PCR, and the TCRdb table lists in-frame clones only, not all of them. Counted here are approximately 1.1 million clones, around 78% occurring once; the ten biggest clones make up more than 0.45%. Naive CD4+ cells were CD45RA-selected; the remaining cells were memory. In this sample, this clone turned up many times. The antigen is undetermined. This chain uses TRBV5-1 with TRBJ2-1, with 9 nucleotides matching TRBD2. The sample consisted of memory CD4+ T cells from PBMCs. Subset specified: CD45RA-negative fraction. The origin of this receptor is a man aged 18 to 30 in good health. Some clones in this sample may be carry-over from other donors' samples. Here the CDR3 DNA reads TGCGCCAGCAGCTTGGCGCTAGCGGGATCAAACAATGAGCAGTTCTTC. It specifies CASSLALAGSNNEQFF.